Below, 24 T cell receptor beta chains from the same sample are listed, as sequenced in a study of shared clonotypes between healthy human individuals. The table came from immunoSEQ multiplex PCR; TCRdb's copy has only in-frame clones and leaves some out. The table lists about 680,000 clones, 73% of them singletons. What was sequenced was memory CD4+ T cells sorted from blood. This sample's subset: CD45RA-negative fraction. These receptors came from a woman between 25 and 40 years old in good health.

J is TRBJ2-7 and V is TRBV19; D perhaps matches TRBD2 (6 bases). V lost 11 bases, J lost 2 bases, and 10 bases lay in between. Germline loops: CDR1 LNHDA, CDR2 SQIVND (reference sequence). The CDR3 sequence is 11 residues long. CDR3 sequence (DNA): TGTGCCTGGGACTGGACCTACGAGCAGTACTTC. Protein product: CAWDWTYEQYF.

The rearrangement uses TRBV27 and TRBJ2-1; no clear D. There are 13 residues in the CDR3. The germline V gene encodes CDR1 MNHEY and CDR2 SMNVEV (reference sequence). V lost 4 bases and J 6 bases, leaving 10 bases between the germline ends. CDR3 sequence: CASSSYTRNEQFF. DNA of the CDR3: TGTGCCAGCAGTTCCTACACCCGCAATGAGCAGTTCTTC.

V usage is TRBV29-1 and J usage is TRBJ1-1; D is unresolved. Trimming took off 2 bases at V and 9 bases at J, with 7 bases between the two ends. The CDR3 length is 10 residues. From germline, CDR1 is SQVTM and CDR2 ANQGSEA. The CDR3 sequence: CSVEWGKAFF. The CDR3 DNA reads TGCAGCGTTGAATGGGGTAAAGCTTTCTTT. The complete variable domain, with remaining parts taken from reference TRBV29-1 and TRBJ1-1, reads SAVISQKPSRDICQRGTSLTIQCQVDSQVTMMFWYRQQPGQSLTLIATANQGSEATYESGFVIDKFPISRPNLTFSTLTVSNMSPEDSSIYLCSVEWGKAFFGQGTRLTVV.

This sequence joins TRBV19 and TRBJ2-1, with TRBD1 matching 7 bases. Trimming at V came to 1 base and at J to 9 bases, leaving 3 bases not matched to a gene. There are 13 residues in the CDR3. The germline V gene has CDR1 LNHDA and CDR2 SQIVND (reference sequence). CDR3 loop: CASSIGGGGEQFF. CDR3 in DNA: TGTGCCAGTAGTATAGGAGGGGGCGGTGAGCAGTTCTTC.

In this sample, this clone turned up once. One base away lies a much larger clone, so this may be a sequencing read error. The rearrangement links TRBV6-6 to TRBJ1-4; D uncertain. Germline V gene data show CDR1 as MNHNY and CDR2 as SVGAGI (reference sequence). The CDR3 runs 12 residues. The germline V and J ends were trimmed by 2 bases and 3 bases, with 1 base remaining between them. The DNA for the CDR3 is TGTGCCAGCAGTTACCCTAATGAAAAACTGTTTTTT. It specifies CASSYPNEKLFF.

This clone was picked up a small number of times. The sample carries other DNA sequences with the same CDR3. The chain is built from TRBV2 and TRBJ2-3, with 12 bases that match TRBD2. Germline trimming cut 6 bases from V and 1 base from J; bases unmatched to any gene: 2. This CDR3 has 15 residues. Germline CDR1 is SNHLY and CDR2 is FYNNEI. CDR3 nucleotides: TGTGCCAGCAGAAGACTAGCGGGAGGCACAGATACGCAGTATTTT. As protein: CASRRLAGGTDTQYF.

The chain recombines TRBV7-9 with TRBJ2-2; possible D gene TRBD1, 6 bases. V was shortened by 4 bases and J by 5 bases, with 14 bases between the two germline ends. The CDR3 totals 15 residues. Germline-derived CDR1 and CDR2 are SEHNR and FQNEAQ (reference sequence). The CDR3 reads CASSSGPRGTGELFF. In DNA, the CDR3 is TGTGCCAGCAGCTCGGGGCCGAGGGGGACCGGGGAGCTGTTTTTT.

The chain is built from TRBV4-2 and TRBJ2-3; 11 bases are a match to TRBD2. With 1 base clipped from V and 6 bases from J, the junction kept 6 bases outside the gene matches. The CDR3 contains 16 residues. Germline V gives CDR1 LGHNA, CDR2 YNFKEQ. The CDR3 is CASSQVSSGRADTQYF. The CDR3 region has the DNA TGTGCCAGCAGCCAAGTTAGTAGCGGGAGGGCCGATACGCAGTATTTT.

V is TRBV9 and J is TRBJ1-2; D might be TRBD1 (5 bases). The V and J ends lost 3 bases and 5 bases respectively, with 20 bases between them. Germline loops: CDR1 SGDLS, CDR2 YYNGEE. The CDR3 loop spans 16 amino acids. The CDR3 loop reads CASSEAPLDEGYGYTF. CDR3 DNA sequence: TGTGCCAGCAGCGAGGCACCCTTAGACGAGGGGTATGGCTACACCTTC.

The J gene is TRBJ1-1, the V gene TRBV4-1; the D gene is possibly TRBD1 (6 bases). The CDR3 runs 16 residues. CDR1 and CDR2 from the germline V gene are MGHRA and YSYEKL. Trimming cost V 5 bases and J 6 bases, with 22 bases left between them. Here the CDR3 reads CASSSRVGGGIAEAFF. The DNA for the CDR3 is TGCGCCAGCAGCTCTAGAGTGGGGGGCGGGATAGCTGAAGCTTTCTTT.

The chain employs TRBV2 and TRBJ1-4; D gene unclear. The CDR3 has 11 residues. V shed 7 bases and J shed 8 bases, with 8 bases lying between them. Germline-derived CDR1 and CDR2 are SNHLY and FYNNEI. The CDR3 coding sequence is TGTGCCAGCAAAGGAGAAGAAAAACTGTTTTTT. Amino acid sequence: CASKGEEKLFF.

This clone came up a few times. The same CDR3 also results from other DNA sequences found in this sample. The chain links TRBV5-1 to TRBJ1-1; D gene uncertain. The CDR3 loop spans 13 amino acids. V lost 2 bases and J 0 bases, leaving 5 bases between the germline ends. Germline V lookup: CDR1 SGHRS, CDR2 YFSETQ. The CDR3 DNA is TGCGCCAGCAGCTTCGGACTGAACACTGAAGCTTTCTTT. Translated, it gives CASSFGLNTEAFF.

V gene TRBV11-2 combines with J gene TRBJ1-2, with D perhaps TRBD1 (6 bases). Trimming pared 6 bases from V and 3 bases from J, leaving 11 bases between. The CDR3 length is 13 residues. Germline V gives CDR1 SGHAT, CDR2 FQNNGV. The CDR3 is CASSPGAHYGYTF. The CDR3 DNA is TGTGCCAGCAGTCCAGGGGCCCACTATGGCTACACCTTC.

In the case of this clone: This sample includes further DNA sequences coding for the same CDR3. CDR3 DNA sequence: TGCGCCAGCAGCTTGGACTGGATCTCCTACAATGAGCAGTTCTTC. Its protein is CASSLDWISYNEQFF. This rearrangement joins TRBV5-1 to TRBJ2-1; D gene ambiguous. There are 15 residues in the CDR3. Germline CDR1 SGHRS, CDR2 YFSETQ. V gave up 0 bases and J gave up 0 bases, with 7 bases separating them.

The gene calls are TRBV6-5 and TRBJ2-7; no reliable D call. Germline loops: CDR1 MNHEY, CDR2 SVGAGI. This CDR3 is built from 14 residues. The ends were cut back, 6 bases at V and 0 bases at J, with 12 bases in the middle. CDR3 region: CASSSRTFSYEQYF. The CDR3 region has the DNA TGTGCCAGCAGCTCTCGGACCTTCTCCTACGAGCAGTACTTC.

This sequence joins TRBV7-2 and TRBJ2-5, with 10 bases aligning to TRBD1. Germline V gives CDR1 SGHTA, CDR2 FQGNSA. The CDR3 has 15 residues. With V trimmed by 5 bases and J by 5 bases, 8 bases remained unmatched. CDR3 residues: CASSPGTGVLETQYF. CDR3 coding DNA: TGTGCCAGCAGCCCCGGGACAGGGGTTTTGGAGACCCAGTACTTC.

The CDR3 spells CASSASSDQPQHF. Written as DNA, the CDR3 is TGTGCCAGCAGTGCAAGCTCGGATCAGCCCCAGCATTTT. This chain links TRBV6-1 with TRBJ1-5; D remains ambiguous. Trimming stripped 4 bases from V and 5 bases from J, with 9 bases between. This CDR3 is 13 amino acids long. Germline CDR1 is MNHNS and CDR2 is SASEGT.

The CDR3 coding sequence is TGCGCCAGCAGCCCCCGCGGATCCTACAATGAGCAGTTCTTC. It specifies CASSPRGSYNEQFF. J is TRBJ2-1 and V is TRBV4-1, with D hard to call. This CDR3 has 14 amino acids. CDR1 is MGHRA, CDR2 YSYEKL, per germline. V lost 4 bases and J lost 1, with 8 bases in between.

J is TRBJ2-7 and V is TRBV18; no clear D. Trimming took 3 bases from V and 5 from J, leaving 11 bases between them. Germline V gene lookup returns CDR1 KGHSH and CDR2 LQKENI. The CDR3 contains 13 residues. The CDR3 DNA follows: TGTGCCAGCTCACCGCTCCAGCTTGACGAGCAGTACTTC. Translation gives CASSPLQLDEQYF.

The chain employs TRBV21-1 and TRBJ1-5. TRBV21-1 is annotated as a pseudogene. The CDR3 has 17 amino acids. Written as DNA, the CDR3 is TGTGCCAGCAGCAAAGGGTTCTTAAGGGAGGTCAATCAGCCCCAGCATTTT. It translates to CASSKGFLREVNQPQHF.

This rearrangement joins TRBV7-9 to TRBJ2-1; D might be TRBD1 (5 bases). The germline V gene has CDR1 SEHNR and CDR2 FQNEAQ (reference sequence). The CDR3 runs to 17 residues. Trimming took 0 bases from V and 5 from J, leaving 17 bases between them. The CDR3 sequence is CASSLAEWGLDNNEQFF. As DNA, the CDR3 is TGTGCCAGCAGCTTAGCAGAATGGGGCCTTGACAACAATGAGCAGTTCTTC.

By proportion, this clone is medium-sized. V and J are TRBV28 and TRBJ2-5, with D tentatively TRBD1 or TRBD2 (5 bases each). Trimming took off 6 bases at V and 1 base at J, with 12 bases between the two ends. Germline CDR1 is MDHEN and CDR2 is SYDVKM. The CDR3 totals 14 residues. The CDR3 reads CASSYGTGQETQYF. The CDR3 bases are TGTGCCAGCAGCTACGGGACGGGCCAAGAGACCCAGTACTTC.

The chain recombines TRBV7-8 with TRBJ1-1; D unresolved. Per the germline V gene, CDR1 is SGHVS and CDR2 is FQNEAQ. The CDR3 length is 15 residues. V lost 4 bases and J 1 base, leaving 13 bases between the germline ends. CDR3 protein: CASSSPSGRNTEAFF. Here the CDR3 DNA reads TGTGCCAGCAGCTCGCCTTCCGGTCGGAACACTGAAGCTTTCTTT.

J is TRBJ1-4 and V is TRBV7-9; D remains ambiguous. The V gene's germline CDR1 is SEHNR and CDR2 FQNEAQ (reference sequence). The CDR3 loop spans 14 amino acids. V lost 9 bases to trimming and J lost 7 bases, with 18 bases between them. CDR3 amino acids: CASTKTSATEKLFF. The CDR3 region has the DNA TGTGCCAGTACTAAAACCTCAGCAACTGAAAAACTGTTTTTT.